The rows below give T cell receptor beta chains drawn from one sample of a study of response to subunit inactivated influenza vaccine. TCRdb recomputed calls from the RT-PCR reads with MiXCR, one row per CDR3 protein. The data show roughly 540,000 distinct CDR3 sequences, around 25% seen once. This sample also belongs to another study, concerning T cells expressing NK-cell markers.

Sequenced material: CD4+ T cells sorted from PBMCs, taken roughly 12 days after vaccination. Receptors originate from a man aged 50-59 years who received an inactivated influenza vaccine. CDR3s include the opening cysteine and the closing phenylalanine or tryptophan. The order of the fields is J gene, clone size, V gene, D gene, CDR3 protein, CDR3 DNA. A D gene is named only where the DNA matches it firmly. Clone sizes are given selectively: once, few, many, or a class where the clone is expanded.

>TRBJ2-5|-|TRBV29-1|TRBD2
CSVARTSDETQYF
TGCAGCGTTGCCAGGACTAGTGATGAGACCCAGTACTTC
>TRBJ2-3|many|TRBV5-5|TRBD1
CASSLGQGAADTQYF
TGTGCCAGCAGCTTGGGCCAGGGGGCCGCAGATACGCAGTATTTT
>TRBJ2-3|few|TRBV7-2|-
CASSPGTARSTDTQYF
TGTGCCAGCAGCCCCGGGACCGCTCGGAGCACAGATACGCAGTATTTT
>TRBJ2-2|few|TRBV5-1|-
CASSLQQKTTGELFF
TGCGCCAGCAGCTTGCAGCAGAAGACCACCGGGGAGCTGTTTTTT
>TRBJ2-3|-|TRBV15|-
CATSRDRTLGRDTQYF
TGTGCCACCAGCAGAGACAGGACGTTGGGTCGGGATACGCAGTATTTT
>TRBJ1-5|few|TRBV6-2/TRBV6-3|TRBD1
CASREDRAQGQPQHF
TGTGCCAGCAGGGAAGACAGGGCACAGGGTCAGCCCCAGCATTTT
>TRBJ1-6|few|TRBV13|TRBD1
CASSSDRLNSPLHF
TGTGCCAGCAGCTCGGACAGGTTGAATTCACCCCTCCACTTT
>TRBJ2-5|many|TRBV5-1|-
CASSLQRGGETQYF
TGCGCCAGCAGCTTACAGCGAGGAGGGGAGACCCAGTACTTC
>TRBJ2-7|few|TRBV5-4|TRBD1
CASSLKGQALYEQYF
TGTGCCAGCAGCTTGAAGGGACAGGCATTATACGAGCAGTACTTC
>TRBJ2-3|many|TRBV10-3|-
CAISESMGGTGSTDTQYF
TGTGCCATCAGTGAGTCGATGGGAGGGACAGGAAGCACAGATACGCAGTATTTT
>TRBJ2-7|few|TRBV7-9|-
CASSLSEGTYEQYF
TGTGCCAGCAGCTTATCCGAGGGAACCTACGAGCAGTACTTC
>TRBJ1-1|few|TRBV5-6|TRBD1
CASSLGTGTTEAFF
TGTGCCAGCAGCCTGGGGACAGGGACCACTGAAGCTTTCTTT
>TRBJ2-7|-|TRBV28|TRBD2
CASRPTGGSEQYF
TGTGCCAGCAGACCCACGGGGGGGAGCGAGCAGTACTTC
>TRBJ2-3|many|TRBV12-3/TRBV12-4|TRBD2
CASSILAGGPTDTQYF
TGTGCCAGCAGTATACTAGCGGGGGGGCCTACAGATACGCAGTATTTT
>TRBJ2-2|few|TRBV3-1|-
CATTQRGTGELFF
TGTGCCACCACACAACGAGGGACCGGGGAGCTGTTTTTT
>TRBJ2-7|-|TRBV11-2|-
CASSLDPLDSYYEQYF
TGTGCCAGCAGCTTAGACCCGCTGGACAGTTATTACGAGCAGTACTTC
>TRBJ2-1|-|TRBV4-3|TRBD2
CASSQGTSGSSEQFF
TGCGCCAGCAGCCAAGGGACTAGCGGGAGTAGTGAGCAGTTCTTC
>TRBJ2-5|-|TRBV5-1|-
CASSFTGPRETQYF
TGCGCCAGCAGCTTCACAGGTCCAAGGGAGACCCAGTACTTC
>TRBJ2-5|-|TRBV9|-
CASSVAVGPGETQYF
TGTGCCAGCAGCGTAGCTGTGGGGCCAGGGGAGACCCAGTACTTC
>TRBJ2-1|-|TRBV4-3|-
CASSQGVKLTRSYNEQFF
TGCGCCAGCAGCCAAGGGGTGAAACTCACCAGATCCTACAATGAGCAGTTCTTC
>TRBJ2-5|few|TRBV20-1|-
CSARDPRQRQETQYF
TGCAGTGCTAGAGACCCTAGACAGCGCCAAGAGACCCAGTACTTC
>TRBJ2-7|-|TRBV7-2|TRBD2
CASSFPVLAGGRMNF
TGTGCCAGCAGCTTCCCGGTTTTAGCGGGAGGGCGGATGAACTTC
>TRBJ2-1|-|TRBV18|-
CASSPGPVNEQFF
TGTGCCAGCTCACCAGGGCCGGTCAATGAGCAGTTCTTC
>TRBJ2-1|many|TRBV27|-
CASSLGNTRTNEQFF
TGTGCCAGCAGTTTGGGGAATACTAGGACGAATGAGCAGTTCTTC
>TRBJ2-3|few|TRBV7-2|TRBD1
CASRSGQGWSTDTQYF
TGTGCCAGCAGATCCGGACAGGGCTGGAGCACAGATACGCAGTATTTT
>TRBJ1-2|few|TRBV10-3|-
CAISEGQGDGYTF
TGTGCCATCAGTGAGGGTCAGGGCGATGGCTACACCTTC
>TRBJ1-2|few|TRBV5-6|TRBD1
CASSFGQGLDYGYTF
TGTGCCAGCAGCTTTGGACAGGGTTTGGACTATGGCTACACCTTC
>TRBJ2-1|few|TRBV5-5|TRBD1
CASSQGTGPVNEQFF
TGTGCCAGCAGCCAGGGGACAGGGCCTGTCAATGAGCAGTTCTTC
>TRBJ2-7|-|TRBV7-8|TRBD1
CASSLVGRTGGKNEQYF
TGTGCCAGCAGCTTAGTTGGTCGGACAGGGGGGAAGAACGAGCAGTACTTC
>TRBJ2-1|-|TRBV7-2|TRBD2
CASKPGGSSYNEQFF
TGTGCCAGCAAGCCCGGCGGGAGCTCCTACAATGAGCAGTTCTTC
>TRBJ1-1|-|TRBV10-2|TRBD1
CASSRTGDAFF
TGCGCCAGCAGCCGGACAGGAGACGCTTTCTTT
>TRBJ1-1|-|TRBV6-2/TRBV6-3|-
CASIRGGLIQNTEAFF
TGTGCCAGCATCCGAGGGGGGTTGATACAGAACACTGAAGCTTTCTTT
>TRBJ2-5|few|TRBV7-2|TRBD2
CASSLTSGVQETQYF
TGTGCCAGCAGCTTAACTAGCGGGGTGCAGGAGACCCAGTACTTC
>TRBJ1-2|-|TRBV4-3|-
CASSQRRGTDGYTF
TGCGCCAGCAGCCAAAGGAGGGGAACGGATGGCTACACCTTC
>TRBJ1-1|-|TRBV30|TRBD1
CAWSAGGTEAFF
TGTGCCTGGAGTGCAGGGGGGACTGAAGCTTTCTTT
>TRBJ2-5|-|TRBV9|TRBD2
CASSVAPSGGYQTQYF
TGTGCCAGCAGCGTAGCTCCCAGCGGGGGTTATCAGACCCAGTACTTC
>TRBJ2-2|-|TRBV24-1|-
CATSEAANTGELFF
TGTGCCACCAGTGAGGCAGCGAACACCGGGGAGCTGTTTTTT
>TRBJ2-3|few|TRBV7-9|-
CASSLAPTDTQYF
TGTGCCAGCAGCTTAGCCCCCACAGATACGCAGTATTTT
>TRBJ1-4|few|TRBV12-3/TRBV12-4|-
CASTTSTGKLFF
TGTGCCAGCACCACCTCTACGGGAAAACTGTTTTTT
>TRBJ2-2|-|TRBV7-6|TRBD2
CASSLVAGRNTGELFF
TGTGCCAGCAGCTTGGTAGCGGGTAGGAACACCGGGGAGCTGTTTTTT
>TRBJ1-5|few|TRBV3-1|-
CASSQGMGSGNQPQHF
TGTGCCAGCAGCCAAGGGATGGGCTCGGGCAATCAGCCCCAGCATTTT
>TRBJ2-2|-|TRBV9|-
CASSVATGANTGELFF
TGTGCCAGCAGCGTAGCAACAGGAGCGAACACCGGGGAGCTGTTTTTT
>TRBJ1-1|-|TRBV5-1|TRBD1
CASSLWDRDTEAFF
TGCGCCAGCAGCTTGTGGGACAGGGATACTGAAGCTTTCTTT
>TRBJ2-5|-|TRBV23-1|TRBD1
CASSQLDREETQYF
TGCGCCAGCAGTCAACTTGACAGGGAAGAGACCCAGTACTTC
>TRBJ2-2|-|TRBV11-2|TRBD2
CASSLDKAGGMDTGELFF
TGTGCCAGCAGCTTAGATAAAGCGGGGGGGATGGACACCGGGGAGCTGTTTTTT
>TRBJ2-7|-|TRBV6-5|-
CASSYGGGTYEQYF
TGTGCCAGCAGTTACGGGGGTGGTACCTACGAGCAGTACTTC
>TRBJ2-1|few|TRBV20-1|-
CSASGPGSGNEQFF
TGCAGTGCTAGTGGCCCAGGCTCCGGCAATGAGCAGTTCTTC
>TRBJ1-5|few|TRBV4-1|TRBD1
CASSQPGTGGNQPQHF
TGCGCCAGCAGCCAACCTGGGACAGGGGGCAATCAGCCCCAGCATTTT
>TRBJ2-3|few|TRBV20-1|-
CSAPTEGPDTQYF
TGCAGTGCTCCGACAGAAGGTCCAGATACGCAGTATTTT
>TRBJ2-3|few|TRBV12-3/TRBV12-4|-
CASSLNTLGSADTQYF
TGTGCCAGCAGTTTAAATACCCTCGGGTCGGCAGATACGCAGTATTTT
>TRBJ2-3|-|TRBV5-1|TRBD2
CASSSGLGGGDTQYF
TGCGCCAGCAGCTCGGGACTAGGTGGAGGAGATACGCAGTATTTT
>TRBJ1-2|-|TRBV20-1|-
CSATTGRNYGYTF
TGCAGTGCAACAACCGGACGGAACTATGGCTACACCTTC
>TRBJ2-2|-|TRBV7-2|TRBD2
CASSLRRGGFSGELFF
TGTGCCAGCAGCTTACGTCGGGGGGGGTTTAGCGGGGAGCTGTTTTTT